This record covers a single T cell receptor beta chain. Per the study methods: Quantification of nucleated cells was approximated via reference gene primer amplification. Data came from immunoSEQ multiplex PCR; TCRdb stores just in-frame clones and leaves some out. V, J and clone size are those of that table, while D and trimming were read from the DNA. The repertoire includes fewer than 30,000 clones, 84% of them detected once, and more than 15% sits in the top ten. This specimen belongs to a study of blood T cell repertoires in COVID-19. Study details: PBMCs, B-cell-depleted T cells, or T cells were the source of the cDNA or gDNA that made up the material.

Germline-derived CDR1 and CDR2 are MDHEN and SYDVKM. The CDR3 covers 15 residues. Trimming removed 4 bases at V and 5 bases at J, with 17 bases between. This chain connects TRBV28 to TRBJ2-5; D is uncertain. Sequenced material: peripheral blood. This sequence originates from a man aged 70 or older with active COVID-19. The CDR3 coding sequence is TGTGCCAGCAGTTCCACCGGTTCGCGGTGGGAGACCCAGTACTTC. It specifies CASSSTGSRWETQYF.